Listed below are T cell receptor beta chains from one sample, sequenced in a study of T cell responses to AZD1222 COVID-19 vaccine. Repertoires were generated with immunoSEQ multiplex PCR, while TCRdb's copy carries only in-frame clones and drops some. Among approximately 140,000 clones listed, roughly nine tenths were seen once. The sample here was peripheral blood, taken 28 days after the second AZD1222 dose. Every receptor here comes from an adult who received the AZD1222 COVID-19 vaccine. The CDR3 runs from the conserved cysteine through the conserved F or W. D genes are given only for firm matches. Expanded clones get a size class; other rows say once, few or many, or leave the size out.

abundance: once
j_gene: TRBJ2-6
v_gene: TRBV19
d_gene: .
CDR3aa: CATTPGGGVAGANVLTF
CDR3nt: TGTGCCACTACCCCGGGGGGCGGGGTGGCTGGGGCCAACGTCCTGACTTTC

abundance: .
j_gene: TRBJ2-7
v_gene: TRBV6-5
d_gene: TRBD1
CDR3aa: CASCRDSSYEQYF
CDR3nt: TGTGCCAGCTGCCGGGACAGCTCCTACGAGCAGTACTTC

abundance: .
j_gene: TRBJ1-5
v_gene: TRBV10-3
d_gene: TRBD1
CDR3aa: CAISVDRENKPQHF
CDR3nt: TGTGCCATCAGTGTGGACAGGGAAAATAAGCCCCAGCATTTT

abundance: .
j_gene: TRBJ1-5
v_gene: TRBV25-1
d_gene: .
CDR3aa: CASSDTDNQPQHF
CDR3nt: TGTGCCAGCAGTGACACCGACAATCAGCCCCAGCATTTT

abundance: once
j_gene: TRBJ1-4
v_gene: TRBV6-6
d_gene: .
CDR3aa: CASSYSQGPHNEKLFF
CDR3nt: TGTGCCAGCAGTTACTCGCAGGGCCCTCATAATGAAAAACTGTTTTTT

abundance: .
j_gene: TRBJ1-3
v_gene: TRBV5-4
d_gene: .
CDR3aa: CASSYSTGGNTIYF
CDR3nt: TGTGCCAGCAGCTACTCAACAGGGGGAAACACCATATATTTT

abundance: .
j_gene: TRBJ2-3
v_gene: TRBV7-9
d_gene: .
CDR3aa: CASSLVRSTDTQYF
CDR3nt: TGTGCCAGCAGCTTAGTTAGGAGCACAGATACGCAGTATTTT

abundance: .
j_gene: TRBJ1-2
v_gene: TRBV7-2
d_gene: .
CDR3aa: CASSLQYTVMSYGYTF
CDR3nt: TGTGCCAGCAGCTTACAGTATACAGTTATGAGTTACGGCTACACCTTC

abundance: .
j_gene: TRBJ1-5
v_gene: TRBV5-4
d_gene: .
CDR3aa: CASSLGGAQPQHF
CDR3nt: TGTGCCAGCAGCTTGGGGGGCGCTCAGCCCCAGCATTTT

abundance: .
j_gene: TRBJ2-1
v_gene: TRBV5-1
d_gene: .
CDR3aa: CASSRGHNNEQFF
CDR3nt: TGCGCCAGCAGCCGTGGGCATAACAATGAGCAGTTCTTC

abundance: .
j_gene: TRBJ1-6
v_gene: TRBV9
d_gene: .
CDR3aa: CASSVEGGASPLHF
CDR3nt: TGTGCCAGCAGCGTAGAGGGGGGGGCGTCACCCCTCCACTTT

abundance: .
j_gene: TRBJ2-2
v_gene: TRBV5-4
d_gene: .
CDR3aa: CASSLVTGGGWGELFF
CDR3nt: TGTGCCAGCAGCTTGGTAACAGGAGGTGGATGGGGGGAGCTGTTTTTT

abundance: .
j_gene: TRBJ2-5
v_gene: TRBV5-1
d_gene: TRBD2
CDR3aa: CASSNLGTNQETQYF
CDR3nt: TGCGCCAGCAGCAACCTCGGGACTAACCAAGAGACCCAGTACTTC

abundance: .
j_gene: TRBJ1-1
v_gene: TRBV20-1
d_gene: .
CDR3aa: CSASWGTEAFF
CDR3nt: TGCAGTGCTAGTTGGGGCACTGAAGCTTTCTTT

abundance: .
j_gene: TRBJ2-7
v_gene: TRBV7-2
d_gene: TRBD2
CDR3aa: CASSKGLAGGKYEQYF
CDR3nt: TGTGCCAGCAGCAAAGGACTAGCGGGGGGAAAATACGAGCAGTACTTC